The next 22 T cell receptor beta chains were all read from a single sample in a study of a mutant IDH1 vaccine in newly diagnosed glioma. Time point: baseline, week 1 (first vaccination visit). Treatment: pre-vaccination baseline after standard-of-care therapy. Sequenced by immunoSEQ multiplex PCR; TCRdb stores in-frame clones only, minus some. The sample contains approximately 100,000 clones, around 90% of which appear only once. Source: PBMCs, taken from a glioma patient treated with radiotherapy, temozolomide or both. The receptors come from a woman aged 45 to 65 with glioma.

The chain employs TRBV9 and TRBJ2-3; weak D call: TRBD2 (6 bases). V was shortened by 0 bases and J by 5 bases, with 10 bases between the two germline ends. The CDR3 loop spans 14 amino acids. Germline V lookup: CDR1 SGDLS, CDR2 YYNGEE. The CDR3 loop is CASSVGLALDTQYF. The CDR3, as DNA: TGTGCCAGCAGCGTAGGTCTAGCGTTAGATACGCAGTATTTT.

The chain combines TRBV10-3 with TRBJ2-2, with TRBD1 as a possible D gene (5 bases). Trimming took off 10 bases at V and 1 base at J, with 13 bases between the two ends. In germline, CDR1 is ENHRY, CDR2 SYGVKD. This CDR3 region has 14 residues. Here the CDR3 reads CATADTRNTGELFF. CDR3 nucleotides: TGTGCCACCGCGGACACTCGGAACACCGGGGAGCTGTTTTTT.

This clone was detected a few times. The chain recombines TRBV12-5 with TRBJ2-3; weak D call: TRBD2 (5 bases). V lost 0 bases to trimming and J lost 7 bases, with 17 bases between them. CDR1 LGHNT and CDR2 FRNRAP come from the germline V gene. This CDR3 comprises 16 residues. The CDR3 region is CASGLVPGREVYTQYF. The CDR3 coding sequence is TGTGCTAGTGGTTTGGTACCAGGACGGGAAGTGTATACGCAGTATTTT.

The rearrangement links TRBV7-8 to TRBJ2-7; D is unclear. The germline CDR1 and CDR2 sequences are SGHVS and FQNEAQ. This CDR3 is built from 11 residues. V was pared by 8 bases and J by 9 bases, with 14 bases between. CDR3 DNA sequence: TGTGCCAGCTCTACTGGTCGCGCGCAGTACTTC. Its translation: CASSTGRAQYF. Supplemented by reference TRBV7-8 and TRBJ2-7, the full variable domain reads GAGVSQSPRYKVAKRGQDVALRCDPISGHVSLFWYQQALGQGPEFLTYFQNEAQLDKSGLPSDRFFAERPEGSVSTLKIQRTQQEDSAVYLCASSTGRAQYFGPGTRLTVT.

The genes are TRBV6-1 and TRBJ2-5; D may be TRBD2 (6 bases). CDR3 length: 15 residues. V was cut by 3 bases and J by 2 bases, with 13 bases left in between. Per the germline V gene, CDR1 is MNHNS and CDR2 is SASEGT. The CDR3 region has the DNA TGTGCCAGCAGTGATACCGGGGGAGCGCAAGAGACCCAGTACTTC. Its translation is CASSDTGGAQETQYF.

V gene TRBV30 combines with J gene TRBJ2-2; D unclear. CDR1 GTSNPN and CDR2 SVGIG come from the germline V gene (reference sequence). Trimming cost V 0 bases and J 1 base, with 6 bases left between them. The CDR3 spans 14 residues. CDR3 amino acids: CAWSVSGNTGELFF. CDR3 sequence (DNA): TGTGCCTGGAGTGTATCAGGGAACACCGGGGAGCTGTTTTTT.

The V call is TRBV18, the J call TRBJ2-5; D uncertain. The germline V gene has CDR1 KGHSH and CDR2 LQKENI. Trimming left V 3 bases short and J 3 bases short, with 8 bases between. CDR3 length equals 13 residues. The CDR3 DNA sequence: TGTGCCAGCTCACCGTCAGAAGAAGAGACCCAGTACTTC. This encodes CASSPSEEETQYF.

The chain is built from TRBV9 and TRBJ1-1; D gene ambiguous. Trimming took off 4 bases at V and 1 base at J, with 11 bases between the two ends. CDR3 length: 14 residues. Germline CDR1 and CDR2: SGDLS and YYNGEE. The CDR3 is CASSPETSNTEAFF. The CDR3 coding sequence is TGTGCCAGCAGCCCCGAGACTTCGAACACTGAAGCTTTCTTT. Drawing the rest from reference TRBV9 and TRBJ1-1, the complete variable domain is DSGVTQTPKHLITATGQRVTLRCSPRSGDLSVYWYQQSLDQGLQFLIQYYNGEERAKGNILERFSAQQFPDLHSELNLSSLELGDSALYFCASSPETSNTEAFFGQGTRLTVV.

The chain combines TRBV28 with TRBJ2-7, with D maybe TRBD1 (5 bases). V gave up 6 bases and J gave up 6 bases, with 12 bases separating them. Germline V gene lookup returns CDR1 MDHEN and CDR2 SYDVKM. The CDR3 is 12 amino acids. CDR3 protein: CASSSQGSEQYF. The CDR3 bases are TGTGCCAGCAGCTCCCAGGGATCCGAGCAGTACTTC.

V and J are TRBV7-2 and TRBJ2-3, with 8 bases identical to TRBD1. This CDR3 is 13 amino acids long. J gave up 5 bases and V 3 bases, and 1 base lay outside the gene matches. Germline CDR1 and CDR2: SGHTA and FQGNSA. The CDR3 nucleotides are TGTGCCAGCAGCTTCAGGGGGCTAGATACGCAGTATTTT. Encoded protein: CASSFRGLDTQYF.

The chain couples TRBV28 to TRBJ2-2; D not certain. The germline V gene has CDR1 MDHEN and CDR2 SYDVKM. The CDR3 totals 14 residues. The V end lost 5 bases, the J end lost 5 bases, and 12 bases lay between the germline ends. This CDR3 is CASSPFSRTGELFF. The CDR3 DNA sequence: TGTGCCAGCAGTCCCTTTAGCCGGACCGGGGAGCTGTTTTTT.

This chain joins TRBV6-5 and TRBJ1-5, with D possibly matching TRBD1 (6 bases). The V end lost 0 bases, the J end lost 2 bases, and 8 bases lay between the germline ends. Germline-derived CDR1 and CDR2 are MNHEY and SVGAGI. The CDR3 is 15 amino acids. CDR3 DNA sequence: TGTGCCAGCAGTTACTCGCGGACAGGCAATCAGCCCCAGCATTTT. Its protein product is CASSYSRTGNQPQHF.

The chain carries TRBV7-8 and TRBJ2-7; no firm D call. The germline CDR1 and CDR2 sequences are SGHVS and FQNEAQ. V gave up 5 bases and J gave up 1 base, with 6 bases separating them. There are 12 residues in the CDR3. DNA of the CDR3: TGTGCCAGCAGCCCGAATTCCTACGAGCAGTACTTC. This codes for CASSPNSYEQYF.

The chain has TRBV5-4 and TRBJ1-5, with 7 bases lining up with TRBD1. V gave up 9 bases and J gave up 2 bases; unmatched junction bases: 11. From germline, CDR1 is SGHNT and CDR2 YYREEE (reference sequence). The CDR3 is 15 residues long. The CDR3 sequence: CATSRGAQGNQPQHF. CDR3 coding DNA: TGTGCCACCTCCAGGGGGGCCCAGGGCAATCAGCCCCAGCATTTT.

This chain connects TRBV28 to TRBJ2-7; 9 nucleotides align to TRBD1. This CDR3 is built from 14 residues. V was clipped by 4 bases and J by 4 bases; unmatched bases: 5. The germline gives CDR1 MDHEN, CDR2 SYDVKM. CDR3 in amino acids: CASSSGQGRYEQYF. DNA of the CDR3: TGTGCCAGCAGTTCGGGACAGGGAAGGTACGAGCAGTACTTC.

V and J are TRBV9 and TRBJ1-4, with D perhaps matching TRBD1 (6 bases). The length of the CDR3 is 16 residues. Germline V lookup: CDR1 SGDLS, CDR2 YYNGEE. V gave up 4 bases and J gave up 4 bases, with 17 bases separating them. DNA for the CDR3: TGTGCCAGCAGCCCAGACGGGGGGCCCCTTAATGAAAAACTGTTTTTT. Translation: CASSPDGGPLNEKLFF.

The chain joins TRBV7-9 to TRBJ2-3, with D uncertain. The CDR3 loop spans 15 amino acids. Germline loops: CDR1 SEHNR, CDR2 FQNEAQ (reference sequence). V shed 1 base and J shed 4 bases, with 12 bases lying between them. CDR3 sequence: CASSLGSVRADTQYF. CDR3 in DNA: TGTGCCAGCAGCTTAGGCTCGGTTCGGGCAGATACGCAGTATTTT.

The genes are TRBV6-1 and TRBJ2-1; the D is unclear. Germline V gene lookup returns CDR1 MNHNS and CDR2 SASEGT. V was cut by 8 bases and J by 6 bases, with 11 bases left in between. CDR3 length equals 12 residues. CDR3 amino acids: CASHPARNEQFF. In nucleotides, the CDR3 is TGTGCCAGCCACCCGGCGCGCAATGAGCAGTTCTTC.

The chain recombines TRBV5-6 with TRBJ1-4, with D perhaps TRBD1 (5 bases). The CDR3 consists of 14 residues. With 3 bases removed from V and 5 bases from J, the gap between germline ends came to 11 bases. Germline CDR1 reads SGHDT; CDR2 reads YYEEEE. CDR3 sequence (DNA): TGTGCCAGCAGCTGGCCGGGACCGAATGAAAAACTGTTTTTT. Protein product: CASSWPGPNEKLFF.

The table lists this clone with a few counts. The chain recombines TRBV11-2 with TRBJ2-6; possibly TRBD1 for D (6 bases). This CDR3 contains 16 residues. The V gene's germline CDR1 is SGHAT and CDR2 FQNNGV. Trimming removed 6 bases at V and 1 base at J, with 13 bases between. The CDR3 here is CASSPQGFSGANVLTF. The CDR3 DNA reads TGTGCCAGCAGTCCGCAGGGGTTTTCTGGGGCCAACGTCCTGACTTTC.

This clone was detected once. V gene TRBV5-1 combines with J gene TRBJ2-5; 8 bases map to TRBD2. Germline V gene sequence: CDR1 SGHRS, CDR2 YFSETQ. The CDR3 is 15 residues long. The ends lost 4 bases at V and 5 bases at J; junction bases unmatched: 10. The CDR3 DNA reads as TGCGCCAGCAGCCCGGGACTAGGGACCTGGGAGACCCAGTACTTC. This codes for CASSPGLGTWETQYF.

A single count supports this clone. The chain combines TRBV5-5 with TRBJ2-7; D gene unclear. The CDR3 spans 11 residues. V was trimmed by 0 bases and J by 4 bases, leaving 2 bases between them. CDR1 is SGHKS, CDR2 YYEKEE, per germline (reference sequence). The CDR3 sequence is CASSLGYEQYF. The CDR3 nucleotides are TGTGCCAGCAGCTTGGGGTACGAGCAGTACTTC.